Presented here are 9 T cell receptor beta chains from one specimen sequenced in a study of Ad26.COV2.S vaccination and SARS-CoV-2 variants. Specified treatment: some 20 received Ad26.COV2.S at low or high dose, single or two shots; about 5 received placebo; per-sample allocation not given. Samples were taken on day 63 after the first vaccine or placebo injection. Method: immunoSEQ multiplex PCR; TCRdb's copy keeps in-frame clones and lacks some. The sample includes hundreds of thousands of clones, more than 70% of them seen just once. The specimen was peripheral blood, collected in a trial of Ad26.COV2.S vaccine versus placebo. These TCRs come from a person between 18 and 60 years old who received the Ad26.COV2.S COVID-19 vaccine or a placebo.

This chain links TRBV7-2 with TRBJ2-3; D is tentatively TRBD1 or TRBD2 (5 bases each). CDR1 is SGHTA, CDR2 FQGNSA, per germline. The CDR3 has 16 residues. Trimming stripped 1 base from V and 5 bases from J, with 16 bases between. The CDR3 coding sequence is TGTGCCAGCAGCTTAGTTGGGACCCAGAAAGGAGATACGCAGTATTTT. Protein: CASSLVGTQKGDTQYF. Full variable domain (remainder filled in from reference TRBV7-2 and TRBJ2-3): GAGVSQSPSNKVTEKGKDVELRCDPISGHTALYWYRQSLGQGLEFLIYFQGNSAPDKSGLPSDRFSAERTGGSVSTLTIQRTQQEDSAVYLCASSLVGTQKGDTQYFGPGTRLTVL.

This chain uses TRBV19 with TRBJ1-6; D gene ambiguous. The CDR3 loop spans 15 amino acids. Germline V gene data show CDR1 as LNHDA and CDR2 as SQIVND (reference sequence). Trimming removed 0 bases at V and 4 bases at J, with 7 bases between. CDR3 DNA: TGTGCCAGTAGTATAGATCGACCGTATAATTCACCCCTCCACTTT. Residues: CASSIDRPYNSPLHF.

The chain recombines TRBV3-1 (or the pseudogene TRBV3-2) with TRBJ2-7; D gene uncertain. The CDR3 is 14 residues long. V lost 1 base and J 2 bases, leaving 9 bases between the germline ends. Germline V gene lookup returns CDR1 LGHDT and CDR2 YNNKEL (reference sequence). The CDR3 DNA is TGTGCCAGCAGCCAAGTGAACTTCCCCTACGAGCAGTACTTC. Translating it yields CASSQVNFPYEQYF.

CDR3: CASSQRQGQETQYF. As DNA, the CDR3 is TGTGCCAGCAGCCAAAGACAGGGACAAGAGACCCAGTACTTC. The chain joins TRBV5-4 to TRBJ2-5; TRBD1 matches at 7 bases. This CDR3 is 14 amino acids long. Germline V CDR1 and CDR2: SGHNT, YYREEE (reference sequence). The junction had 5 bases not matched to a gene; V was cut back by 4 bases and J by 2 bases.

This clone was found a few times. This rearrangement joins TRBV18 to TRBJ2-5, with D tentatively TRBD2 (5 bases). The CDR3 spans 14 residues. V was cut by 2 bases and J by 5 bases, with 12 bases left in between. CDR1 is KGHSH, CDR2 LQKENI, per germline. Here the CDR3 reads CASSPEAGRETQYF. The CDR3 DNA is TGTGCCAGCTCACCAGAGGCGGGTCGGGAGACCCAGTACTTC.

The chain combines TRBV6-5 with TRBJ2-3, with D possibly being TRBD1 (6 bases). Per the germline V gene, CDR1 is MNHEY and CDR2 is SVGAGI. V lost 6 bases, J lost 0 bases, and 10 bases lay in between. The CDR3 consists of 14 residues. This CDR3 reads CASSGTWSTDTQYF. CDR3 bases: TGTGCCAGCAGCGGGACATGGAGCACAGATACGCAGTATTTT.

For the CDR3, the DNA is TGCAGCGTTGGGCAGGACCGAGGCTACACCTTC. It is translated as CSVGQDRGYTF. This chain uses TRBV29-1 with TRBJ1-2; D remains ambiguous. This CDR3 comprises 11 residues. Looked up from germline, CDR1 is SQVTM and CDR2 is ANQGSEA. V lost 4 bases and J lost 8, with 11 bases in between.

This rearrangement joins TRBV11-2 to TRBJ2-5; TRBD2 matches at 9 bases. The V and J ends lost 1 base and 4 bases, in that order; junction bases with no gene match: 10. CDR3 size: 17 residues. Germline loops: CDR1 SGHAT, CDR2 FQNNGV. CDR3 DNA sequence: TGTGCCAGCAGCTTAGGGACCCAGCGGGGGGTCGGAGAGACCCAGTACTTC. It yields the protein CASSLGTQRGVGETQYF.

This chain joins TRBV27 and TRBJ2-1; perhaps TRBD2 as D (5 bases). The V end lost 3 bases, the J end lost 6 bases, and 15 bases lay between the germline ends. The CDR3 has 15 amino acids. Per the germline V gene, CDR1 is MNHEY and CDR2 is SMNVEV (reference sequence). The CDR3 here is CASSLNRAAPNEQFF. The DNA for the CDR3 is TGTGCCAGCAGTTTGAATAGAGCGGCTCCCAATGAGCAGTTCTTC.